This entry lists 23 T cell receptor beta chains sequenced from one sample in a study of CD8+ T cells in alopecia areata. Documented treatment: oral pan-JAK inhibitor, 5-10 mg twice daily. Reverse transcription of extracted RNA yielded cDNA, which provided the sequencing template. The assay was immunoSEQ multiplex PCR, and TCRdb's table has in-frame clones only and misses some. This sample yields 80,000 to 95,000 clones, of which roughly 45% are seen a single time; around 19% belongs to the top ten. The sequenced sample was CD8+ T cells sorted from blood, obtained at week 24, from a patient treated with tofacitinib. These receptors all stem from a human donor with alopecia areata.

This clone was picked up many times. V is TRBV4-2 and J is TRBJ2-2; 10 nucleotides match TRBD2. With 6 bases clipped from V and 3 bases from J, the junction kept 4 bases outside the gene matches. The CDR3 is made up of 15 amino acids. Germline lookup yields CDR1 LGHNA and CDR2 YNFKEQ. This CDR3 is CASRLGTSDTGELFF. The CDR3 DNA is TGTGCCAGCAGACTAGGGACTAGCGACACCGGGGAGCTGTTTTTT.

This chain links TRBV7-9 with TRBJ2-7; D is uncertain. Germline lookup yields CDR1 SEHNR and CDR2 FQNEAQ (reference sequence). The V end was cut by 1 base, the J end by 8 bases, with 6 bases between. The CDR3 spans 11 residues. This chain's CDR3 is CASSLDGQQYF. The CDR3, as DNA: TGTGCCAGCAGCTTAGATGGACAGCAGTACTTC.

This clone came up a few times. The V gene is TRBV11-2, the J gene TRBJ1-5; maybe TRBD1 (5 bases). CDR1 and CDR2 (germline): SGHAT, FQNNGV. The CDR3 runs 14 residues. The germline V and J ends were trimmed by 5 bases and 3 bases, with 11 bases remaining between them. The CDR3 loop reads CASSPDGTNQPQHF. CDR3 DNA sequence: TGTGCCAGCAGCCCCGACGGGACCAATCAGCCCCAGCATTTT.

The V call is TRBV11-2, the J call TRBJ2-7; D is uncertain. CDR3 length: 12 amino acids. Germline V CDR1 and CDR2: SGHAT, FQNNGV. The ends were cut back, 6 bases at V and 6 bases at J, with 12 bases in the middle. The CDR3 loop reads CASRGSPGEQYF. DNA of the CDR3: TGTGCCAGCAGAGGGTCCCCCGGCGAGCAGTACTTC.

Comments on this clone: Other DNA sequences in the same sample also yield this CDR3. The chain is built from TRBV5-1 and TRBJ2-2; possibly TRBD1 for D (6 bases). The CDR3 is made up of 13 amino acids. Germline lookup yields CDR1 SGHRS and CDR2 YFSETQ. V lost 2 bases and J lost 5, with 7 bases in between. CDR3 amino acids: CASSFTGTGELFF. The CDR3 region has the DNA TGCGCCAGCAGCTTCACAGGGACCGGGGAGCTGTTTTTT.

The chain combines TRBV19 with TRBJ2-1; 8 bases agree with TRBD2. The CDR3 spans 15 residues. The V gene's germline CDR1 is LNHDA and CDR2 SQIVND (reference sequence). The V segment lost 6 bases and the J segment 9 bases; nucleotides outside the gene matches: 13. This chain's CDR3 is CASRKREYMEGEQFF. Written as DNA, the CDR3 is TGTGCCAGTAGGAAGCGGGAGTATATGGAAGGTGAGCAGTTCTTC. Together with reference TRBV19 and TRBJ2-1, the CDR3 gives the full variable domain: DGGITQSPKYLFRKEGQNVTLSCEQNLNHDAMYWYRQDPGQGLRLIYYSQIVNDFQKGDIAEGYSVSREKKESFPLTVTSAQKNPTAFYLCASRKREYMEGEQFFGPGTRLTVL.

The rearrangement joins TRBV29-1 to TRBJ2-1; 8 bases line up with TRBD2. Germline CDR1 reads SQVTM; CDR2 reads ANQGSEA. The V gene end was trimmed by 6 bases and the J gene end by 0 bases; junction bases not matched to a gene: 1. The CDR3 length is 13 residues. CDR3 nucleotides: TGCAGCGTCCGGGAGGGCTCCTACAATGAGCAGTTCTTC. It codes for CSVREGSYNEQFF.

There are a few counts of this clone. The rearrangement joins TRBV29-1 to TRBJ2-7, with 7 bases matching TRBD1. The CDR3 runs to 13 residues. J was trimmed by 1 base and V by 6 bases; bases with no gene match: 6. Germline V gives CDR1 SQVTM, CDR2 ANQGSEA. In DNA, the CDR3 is TGCAGCGTCTACCGGGACAGATCCTACGAGCAGTACTTC. Translated, it gives CSVYRDRSYEQYF.

This clone has more than one count but fewer than ten. The chain recombines TRBV30 with TRBJ2-1; maybe TRBD1 (6 bases). Deletions cut 3 bases from V and 3 bases from J, with 9 bases between. Per germline, CDR1 GTSNPN and CDR2 SVGIG (reference sequence). The CDR3 is made up of 13 amino acids. CDR3 nucleotide sequence: TGTGCCTGGAGCCTACAGGGCTACAATGAGCAGTTCTTC. It specifies CAWSLQGYNEQFF.

The chain employs TRBV28 and TRBJ2-2; weak D call: TRBD2 (7 bases). Trimming removed 1 base from V and 6 bases from J, with 18 bases in between. Germline loops: CDR1 MDHEN, CDR2 SYDVKM. This CDR3 is 17 amino acids long. Here the CDR3 reads CASSLYRERGSAGELFF. In DNA form, the CDR3 reads TGTGCCAGCAGTTTATACAGGGAACGCGGGAGTGCCGGGGAGCTGTTTTTT. Complete variable domain (other parts from reference TRBV28 and TRBJ2-2): DVKVTQSSRYLVKRTGEKVFLECVQDMDHENMFWYRQDPGLGLRLIYFSYDVKMKEKGDIPEGYSVSREKKERFSLILESASTNQTSMYLCASSLYRERGSAGELFFGEGSRLTVL.

V is TRBV27 and J is TRBJ2-7; D may be TRBD1 (5 bases). V was clipped by 8 bases and J by 3 bases, with 11 bases between them. The CDR3 is 12 amino acids. Germline V gene lookup returns CDR1 MNHEY and CDR2 SMNVEV (reference sequence). The CDR3 nucleotides are TGTGCCAGCGGGGCGTGGGGCTACGAGCAGTACTTC. Protein product: CASGAWGYEQYF.

In its sample, this clone was seen once. This chain uses TRBV28 with TRBJ2-7; 7 bases align to TRBD1. Germline V CDR1 and CDR2: MDHEN, SYDVKM. CDR3 size: 17 residues. V lost 5 bases to trimming and J lost 1 base; unmatched junction nucleotides: 14. The CDR3 loop reads CASSPRNRGALSYEQYF. The CDR3 DNA reads TGTGCCAGCAGTCCACGTAACAGGGGAGCCCTTTCCTACGAGCAGTACTTC.

This clone showed up just once. The chain combines TRBV27 with TRBJ2-7; D might be TRBD1 or TRBD2, each matching 8 bases. Germline loops: CDR1 MNHEY, CDR2 SMNVEV (reference sequence). Trimming shortened V by 6 bases and J by 6 bases, and 21 bases separated the two germline ends. This CDR3 region has 15 residues. The CDR3 sequence: CASSRSGTGLVEQYF. The CDR3 DNA is TGTGCCAGCAGCCGTAGCGGGACAGGATTGGTCGAGCAGTACTTC.

The J gene is TRBJ2-1, the V gene TRBV29-1; D not resolved. Germline V gene data show CDR1 as SQVTM and CDR2 as ANQGSEA. The V gene lost 3 bases and the J gene lost 5 bases, with 5 bases spanning the gap. This CDR3 is 11 amino acids long. CDR3 amino acids: CSVDPDNEQFF. For the CDR3, the DNA is TGCAGCGTTGACCCCGACAATGAGCAGTTCTTC.

This clone has just a few counts. V gene TRBV27 combines with J gene TRBJ2-7, with a tentative D call TRBD1 (5 bases). Germline loops: CDR1 MNHEY, CDR2 SMNVEV (reference sequence). Trimming pared 3 bases from V and 3 bases from J, leaving 9 bases between. This CDR3 has 13 amino acids. The CDR3 bases are TGTGCCAGCAGTTTTGGACACCTCTACGAGCAGTACTTC. Translated: CASSFGHLYEQYF.

The chain uses TRBV19 and TRBJ2-2; D is tentatively TRBD1 or TRBD2 (6 bases each). Per the germline V gene, CDR1 is LNHDA and CDR2 is SQIVND (reference sequence). V lost 5 bases to trimming and J lost 5 bases, with 18 bases between them. CDR3 length: 16 amino acids. CDR3 residues: CASSRPRGRSTGELFF. In DNA, the CDR3 is TGTGCCAGTAGTCGGCCCCGGGGGCGTTCTACCGGGGAGCTGTTTTTT.

The V call is TRBV29-1, the J call TRBJ2-1; D remains unclear. CDR1 SQVTM and CDR2 ANQGSEA come from the germline V gene. CDR3 length: 16 amino acids. V was cut by 4 bases and J by 4 bases, with 20 bases left in between. CDR3 coding DNA: TGCAGCGTTGGAGGCTTGGGTAGCCAATATTACAATGAGCAGTTCTTC. This translates into CSVGGLGSQYYNEQFF.

The chain uses TRBV5-4 and TRBJ2-7, with 7 bases fitting TRBD1. The junction had 9 bases not matched to a gene; V was cut back by 4 bases and J by 2 bases. CDR1 is SGHNT and CDR2 is YYREEE in the germline V gene (reference sequence). CDR3 length: 15 residues. CDR3 sequence (DNA): TGTGCCAGCAGCCTAAACCCGGGACAGACCTACGAGCAGTACTTC. As protein: CASSLNPGQTYEQYF.

A few counts support this clone. The CDR3 loop reads CASSFYSVNTYEQYF. The CDR3 nucleotides read TGTGCCAGCAGCTTTTACAGCGTGAACACCTACGAGCAGTACTTC. The chain employs TRBV5-4 and TRBJ2-7; D remains unclear. In germline, CDR1 is SGHNT, CDR2 YYREEE (reference sequence). The V end lost 2 bases, the J end lost 2 bases, and 14 bases lay between the germline ends. This CDR3 spans 15 amino acids.

On this clone: Other DNA sequences in the sample encode the same CDR3. The gene calls are TRBV29-1 and TRBJ1-1; no definite D call. Trimming cost V 6 bases and J 0 bases, with 5 bases left between them. CDR1 and CDR2 (germline): SQVTM, ANQGSEA. The CDR3 length is 11 residues. The CDR3 nucleotides read TGCAGCGTACCGTTGAACACTGAAGCTTTCTTT. This translates into CSVPLNTEAFF.

This clone was counted a few times. The junction differs from germline at one of its ends, possibly a read error. This chain connects TRBV29-1 to TRBJ2-4; 7 nucleotides match TRBD1. CDR3 size: 18 residues. Germline V gene lookup returns CDR1 SQVTM and CDR2 ANQGSEA. The CDR3 coding sequence is TGTCAGGGGGACCGACAGGGAGATTTTAGGTCATTCGAAAACATTCAGTACTTC. Translated: CQGDRQGDFRSFENIQYF. The variable domain in full, completed from reference TRBV29-1 and TRBJ2-4, reads SAVISQKPSRDICQRGTSLTIQCQVDSQVTMMFWYRQQPGQSLTLIATANQGSEATYESGFVIDKFPISRPNLTFSTLTVSNMSPEDSSIYLCQGDRQGDFRSFENIQYFGAGTRLSVL.

CDR3 in DNA: TGTGCCAGTAGTGAACGTTGGGGGGGCTACTACGAGCAGTACTTC. Encoded protein: CASSERWGGYYEQYF. The chain is built from TRBV19 and TRBJ2-7; maybe TRBD2 (7 bases). Germline V gene lookup returns CDR1 LNHDA and CDR2 SQIVND (reference sequence). The V and J ends lost 5 bases and 3 bases respectively, with 17 bases between them. This CDR3 contains 15 residues.

The V call is TRBV9, the J call TRBJ2-1; D not certain. The germline gives CDR1 SGDLS, CDR2 YYNGEE. The CDR3 is made up of 15 amino acids. Trimming pared 0 bases from V and 4 bases from J, leaving 11 bases between. The CDR3 protein is CASSVDWYPYNEQFF. For the CDR3, the DNA is TGTGCCAGCAGCGTAGATTGGTACCCGTACAATGAGCAGTTCTTC.